The source of this TCR beta chain is a study of blood T cell repertoires in COVID-19. The CDR3 runs 16 residues. Germline CDR1 and CDR2: SGHTA and FQGNSA. The ends lost 1 base at V and 7 bases at J; junction bases unmatched: 9. Libraries were prepared by immunoSEQ multiplex PCR; TCRdb keeps only in-frame clonotypes and omits some of them. The sample has 150,000 to 200,000 clones, around 80% seen once; the top ten hold roughly 19%. Sequenced sample: peripheral blood. The sequence was collected from a woman of 80 years or more with acute or convalescent COVID-19. The chain couples TRBV7-2 to TRBJ1-4; 7 nucleotides line up with TRBD1. The CDR3 DNA reads as TGTGCCAGCAGCTTAGAGTATCCAGGGGGGCCTGAAAAACTGTTTTTT. This codes for CASSLEYPGGPEKLFF.